This entry lists 5 T cell receptor beta chains sequenced from one sample in a study of neurological immune-mediated disorders. TCRdb used MiXCR to reprocess the 5' RACE reads, holding one entry per CDR3 protein. This sample has about 59,000 distinct CDR3 sequences, with under 4.5% found just once. Material: PBMCs. The receptors originated from a woman aged 25 to 39 with multiple sclerosis.

The table lists this clonotype with many counts. The gene calls are TRBV9 and TRBJ2-1; D is perhaps TRBD2 (5 bases). The V end lost 1 base, the J end lost 0 bases, and 14 bases lay between the germline ends. Germline V gives CDR1 SGDLS, CDR2 YYNGEE. The CDR3 loop spans 17 amino acids. The CDR3 sequence: CASSVTLLADSYNEQFF. The CDR3 nucleotides are TGTGCCAGCAGCGTAACCCTCCTAGCAGACTCCTACAATGAGCAGTTCTTC.

For this clonotype: A junction end diverges from the germline sequence, so it may reflect a read error. The chain is built from TRBV20-1 and TRBJ1-6; 8 bases are shared with TRBD1. Germline V lookup: CDR1 DFQATT, CDR2 SNEGSKA (reference sequence). This CDR3 has 16 amino acids. This CDR3 is CSGRQGTGSYNSPLNF. CDR3 DNA: TGCAGTGGGAGACAGGGGACAGGTTCCTATAATTCACCCCTCAACTTT.

The table lists this clonotype with many counts. The chain couples TRBV27 to TRBJ2-5; TRBD1 matches at 8 bases. CDR1 and CDR2 (germline): MNHEY, SMNVEV (reference sequence). J was trimmed by 3 bases and V by 5 bases; bases with no gene match: 11. The CDR3 sequence is 16 residues long. The CDR3 DNA sequence: TGTGCCAGCAGTCTACGACAGGGGACCCCTAAAGAGACCCAGTACTTC. Translating it yields CASSLRQGTPKETQYF.

This clonotype was counted at least ten times. The genes are TRBV7-9 and TRBJ2-1; D perhaps matches TRBD2 (5 bases). Germline lookup yields CDR1 SEHNR and CDR2 FQNEAQ (reference sequence). The CDR3 covers 13 residues. V lost 2 bases and J lost 15, with 17 bases in between. CDR3 DNA: TGTGCCAGCAGCTTAAGGGAGAAGGGTAGATGGTTCTTC. Translation gives CASSLREKGRWFF.

Turning to this clonotype: The junction and the germline gene differ at one end; a read error may be behind it. V gene TRBV24-1 combines with J gene TRBJ1-5; D perhaps matches TRBD1 (5 bases). The CDR3 is made up of 13 amino acids. Germline CDR1 KGHDR, CDR2 SFDVKD. For the CDR3, the DNA is TGTGCCACCAGTGATTCGACAGCGGCAGCCCAGAATTTT. Its protein is CATSDSTAAAQNF.